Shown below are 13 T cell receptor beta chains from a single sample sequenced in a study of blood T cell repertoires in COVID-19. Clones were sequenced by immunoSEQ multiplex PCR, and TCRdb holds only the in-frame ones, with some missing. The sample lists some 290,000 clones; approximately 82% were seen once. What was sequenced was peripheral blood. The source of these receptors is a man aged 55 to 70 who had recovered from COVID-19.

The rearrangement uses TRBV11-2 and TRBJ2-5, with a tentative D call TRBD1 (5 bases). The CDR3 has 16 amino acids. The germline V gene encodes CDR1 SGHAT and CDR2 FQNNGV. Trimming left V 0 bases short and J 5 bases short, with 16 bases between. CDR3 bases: TGTGCCAGCAGCTTAGAGGGGCCGGGCCTCCCCGAGACCCAGTACTTC. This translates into CASSLEGPGLPETQYF. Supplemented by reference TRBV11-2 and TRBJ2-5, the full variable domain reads EAGVAQSPRYKIIEKRQSVAFWCNPISGHATLYWYQQILGQGPKLLIQFQNNGVVDDSQLPKDRFSAERLKGVDSTLKIQPAKLEDSAVYLCASSLEGPGLPETQYFGPGTRLLVL.

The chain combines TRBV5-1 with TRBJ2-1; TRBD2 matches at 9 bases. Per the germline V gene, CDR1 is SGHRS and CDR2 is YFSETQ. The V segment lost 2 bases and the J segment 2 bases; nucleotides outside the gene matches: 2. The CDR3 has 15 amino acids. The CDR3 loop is CASSFSGGTYNEQFF. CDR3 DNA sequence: TGCGCCAGCAGCTTCAGCGGGGGGACCTACAATGAGCAGTTCTTC.

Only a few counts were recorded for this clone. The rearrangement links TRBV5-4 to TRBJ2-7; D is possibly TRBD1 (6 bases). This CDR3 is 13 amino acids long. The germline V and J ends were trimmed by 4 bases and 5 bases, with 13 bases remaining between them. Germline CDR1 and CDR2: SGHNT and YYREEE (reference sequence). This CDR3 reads CASSAPGVHEQYF. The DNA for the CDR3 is TGTGCCAGCAGCGCACCAGGGGTTCACGAGCAGTACTTC.

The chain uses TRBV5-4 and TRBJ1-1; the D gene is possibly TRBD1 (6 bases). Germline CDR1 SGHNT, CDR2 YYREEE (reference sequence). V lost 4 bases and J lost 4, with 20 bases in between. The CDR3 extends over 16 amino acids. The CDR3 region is CASSPKGGGVGTEAFF. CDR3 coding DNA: TGTGCCAGCAGCCCTAAAGGGGGGGGCGTGGGCACTGAAGCTTTCTTT.

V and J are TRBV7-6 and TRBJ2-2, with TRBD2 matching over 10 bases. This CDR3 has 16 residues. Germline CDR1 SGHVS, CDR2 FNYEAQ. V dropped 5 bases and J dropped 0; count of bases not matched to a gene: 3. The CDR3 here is CASSRTSGANTGELFF. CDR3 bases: TGTGCCAGCAGCCGCACTAGCGGGGCGAACACCGGGGAGCTGTTTTTT.

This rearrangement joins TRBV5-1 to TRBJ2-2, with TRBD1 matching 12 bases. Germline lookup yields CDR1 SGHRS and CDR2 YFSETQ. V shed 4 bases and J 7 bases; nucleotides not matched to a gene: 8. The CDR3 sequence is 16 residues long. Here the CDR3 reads CASSAGQGASGGELFF. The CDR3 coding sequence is TGCGCCAGCAGCGCGGGACAGGGGGCGTCGGGCGGGGAGCTGTTTTTT.

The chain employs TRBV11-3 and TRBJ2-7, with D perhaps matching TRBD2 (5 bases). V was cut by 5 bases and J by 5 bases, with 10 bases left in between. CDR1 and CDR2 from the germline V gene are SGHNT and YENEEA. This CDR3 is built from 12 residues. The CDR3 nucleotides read TGTGCCAGCAGCGGACCCGGGGACGAGCAGTACTTC. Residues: CASSGPGDEQYF.

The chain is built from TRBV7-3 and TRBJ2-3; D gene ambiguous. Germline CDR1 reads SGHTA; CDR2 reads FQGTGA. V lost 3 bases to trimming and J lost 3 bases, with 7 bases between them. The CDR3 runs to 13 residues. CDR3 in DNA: TGTGCCAGCAGCTTGGTCGGGACAGATACGCAGTATTTT. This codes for CASSLVGTDTQYF.

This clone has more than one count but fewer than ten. CDR3 in amino acids: CASSRTGFSEKLFF. The CDR3 DNA reads TGCGCCAGCAGCAGAACAGGGTTTAGTGAAAAACTGTTTTTT. This rearrangement joins TRBV5-1 to TRBJ1-4, with D possibly being TRBD1 (6 bases). CDR1 is SGHRS and CDR2 is YFSETQ in the germline V gene. V was pared by 4 bases and J by 7 bases, with 14 bases between. This CDR3 spans 14 amino acids.

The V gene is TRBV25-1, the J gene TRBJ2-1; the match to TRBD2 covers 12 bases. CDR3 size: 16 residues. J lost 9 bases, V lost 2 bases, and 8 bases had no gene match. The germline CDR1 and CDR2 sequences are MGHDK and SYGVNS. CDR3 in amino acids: CASSEPLAGGQGEQFF. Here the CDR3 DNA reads TGTGCCAGCAGTGAACCGCTAGCGGGGGGGCAAGGTGAGCAGTTCTTC.

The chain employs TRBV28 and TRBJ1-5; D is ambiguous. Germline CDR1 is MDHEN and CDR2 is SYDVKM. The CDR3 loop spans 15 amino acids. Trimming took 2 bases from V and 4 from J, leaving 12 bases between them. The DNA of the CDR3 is TGTGCCAGCAGTTTAAGGCAGCGGGGTAATCAGCCCCAGCATTTT. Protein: CASSLRQRGNQPQHF.

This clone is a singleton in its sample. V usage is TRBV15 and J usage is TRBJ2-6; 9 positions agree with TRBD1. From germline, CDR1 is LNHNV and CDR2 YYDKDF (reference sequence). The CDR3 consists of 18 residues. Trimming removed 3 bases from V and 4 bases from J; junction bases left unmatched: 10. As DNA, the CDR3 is TGTGCCACCAGCAGTCCGGGACAGGGTATAGGGGGGGCCAACGTCCTGACTTTC. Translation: CATSSPGQGIGGANVLTF.

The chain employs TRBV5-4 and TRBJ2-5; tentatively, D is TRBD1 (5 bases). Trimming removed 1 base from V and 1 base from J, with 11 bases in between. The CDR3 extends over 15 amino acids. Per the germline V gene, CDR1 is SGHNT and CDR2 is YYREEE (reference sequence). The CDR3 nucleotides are TGTGCCAGCAGCTTGCCCCAGGGATCCCAAGAGACCCAGTACTTC. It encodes CASSLPQGSQETQYF.